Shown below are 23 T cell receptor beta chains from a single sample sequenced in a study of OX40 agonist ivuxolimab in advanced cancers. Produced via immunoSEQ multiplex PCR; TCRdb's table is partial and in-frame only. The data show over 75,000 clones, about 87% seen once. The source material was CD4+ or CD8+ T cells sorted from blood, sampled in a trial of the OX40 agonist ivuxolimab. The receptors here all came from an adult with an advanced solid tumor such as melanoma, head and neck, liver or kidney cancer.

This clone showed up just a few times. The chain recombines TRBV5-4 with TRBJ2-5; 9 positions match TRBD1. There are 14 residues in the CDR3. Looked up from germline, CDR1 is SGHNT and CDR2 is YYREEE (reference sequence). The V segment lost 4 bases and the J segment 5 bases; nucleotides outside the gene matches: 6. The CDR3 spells CASSLEDRGETQYF. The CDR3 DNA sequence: TGTGCCAGCAGCCTCGAGGACAGGGGTGAGACCCAGTACTTC. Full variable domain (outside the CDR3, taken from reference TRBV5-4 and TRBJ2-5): ETGVTQSPTHLIKTRGQQVTLRCSSQSGHNTVSWYQQALGQGPQFIFQYYREEENGRGNFPPRFSGLQFPNYSSELNVNALELDDSALYLCASSLEDRGETQYFGPGTRLLVL.

CDR3 protein: CASGQRQGASGANVLTF. CDR3 DNA: TGTGCCAGCGGTCAGAGACAGGGGGCTTCTGGGGCCAACGTCCTGACTTTC. The V gene is TRBV2, the J gene TRBJ2-6; TRBD1 aligns across 10 bases. The V gene's germline CDR1 is SNHLY and CDR2 FYNNEI. There are 17 residues in the CDR3. V lost 8 bases and J lost 1; bases outside the gene matches: 8.

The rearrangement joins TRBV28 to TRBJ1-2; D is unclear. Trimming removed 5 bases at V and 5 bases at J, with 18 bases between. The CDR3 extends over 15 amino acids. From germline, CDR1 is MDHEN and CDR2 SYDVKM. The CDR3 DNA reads TGTGCCAGCAGTCCTCTCAGCGACCCAGGATATGGCTACACCTTC. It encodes CASSPLSDPGYGYTF.

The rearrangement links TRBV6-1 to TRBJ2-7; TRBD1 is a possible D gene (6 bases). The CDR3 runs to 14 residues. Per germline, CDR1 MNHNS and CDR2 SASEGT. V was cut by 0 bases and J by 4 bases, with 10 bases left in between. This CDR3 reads CASSEAGQPYEQYF. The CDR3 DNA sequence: TGTGCCAGCAGTGAAGCAGGACAGCCATACGAGCAGTACTTC.

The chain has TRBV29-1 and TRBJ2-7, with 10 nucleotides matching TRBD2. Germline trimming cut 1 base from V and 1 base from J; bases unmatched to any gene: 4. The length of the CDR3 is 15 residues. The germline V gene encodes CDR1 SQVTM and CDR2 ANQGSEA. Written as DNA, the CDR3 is TGCAGCGTTGAAGGGGGTAGCGGGGGGTCCTACGAGCAGTACTTC. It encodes CSVEGGSGGSYEQYF.

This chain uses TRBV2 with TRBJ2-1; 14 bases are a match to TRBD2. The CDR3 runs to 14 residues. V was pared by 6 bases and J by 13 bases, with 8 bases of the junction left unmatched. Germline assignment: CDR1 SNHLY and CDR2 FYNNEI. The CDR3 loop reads CASRTGTSGSGQFF. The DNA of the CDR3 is TGTGCCAGCAGGACCGGGACTAGCGGGAGTGGACAGTTCTTC.

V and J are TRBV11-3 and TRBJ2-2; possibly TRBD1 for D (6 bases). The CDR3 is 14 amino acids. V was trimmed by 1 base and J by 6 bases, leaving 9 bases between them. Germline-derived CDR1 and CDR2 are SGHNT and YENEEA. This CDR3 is CASSLVQGSGELFF. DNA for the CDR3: TGTGCCAGCAGCTTAGTCCAGGGGTCCGGGGAGCTGTTTTTT.

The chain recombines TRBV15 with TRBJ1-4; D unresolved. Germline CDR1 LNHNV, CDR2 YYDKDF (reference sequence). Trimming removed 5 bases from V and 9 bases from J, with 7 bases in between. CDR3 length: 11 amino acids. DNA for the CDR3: TGTGCCACCAGCGGAAATCAAAAACTGTTTTTT. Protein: CATSGNQKLFF.

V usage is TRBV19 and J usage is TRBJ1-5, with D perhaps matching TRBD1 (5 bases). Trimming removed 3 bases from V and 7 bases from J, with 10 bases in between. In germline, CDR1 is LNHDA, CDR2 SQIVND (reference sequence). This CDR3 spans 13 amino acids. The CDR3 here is CASSIQQDQPQHF. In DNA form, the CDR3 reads TGTGCCAGTAGTATCCAACAGGACCAGCCCCAGCATTTT. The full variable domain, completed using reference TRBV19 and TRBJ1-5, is DGGITQSPKYLFRKEGQNVTLSCEQNLNHDAMYWYRQDPGQGLRLIYYSQIVNDFQKGDIAEGYSVSREKKESFPLTVTSAQKNPTAFYLCASSIQQDQPQHFGDGTRLSIL.

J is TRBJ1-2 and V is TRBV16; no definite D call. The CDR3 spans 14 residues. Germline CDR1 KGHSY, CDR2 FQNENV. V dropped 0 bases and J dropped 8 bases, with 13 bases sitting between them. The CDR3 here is CASSQSDLMGGYTF. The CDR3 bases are TGTGCCAGCAGCCAATCTGACTTGATGGGGGGCTACACCTTC.

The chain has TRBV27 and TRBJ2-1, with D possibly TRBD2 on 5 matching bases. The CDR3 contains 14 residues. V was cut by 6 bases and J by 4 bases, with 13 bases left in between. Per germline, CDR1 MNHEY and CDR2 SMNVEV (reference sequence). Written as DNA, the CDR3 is TGTGCCAGCAGCCCCTTGGGAGTTTACAATGAGCAGTTCTTC. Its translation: CASSPLGVYNEQFF.

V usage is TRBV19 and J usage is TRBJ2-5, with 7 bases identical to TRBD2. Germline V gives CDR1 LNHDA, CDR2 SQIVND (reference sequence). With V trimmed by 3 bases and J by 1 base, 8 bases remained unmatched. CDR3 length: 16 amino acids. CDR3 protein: CASSIRASGIQETQYF. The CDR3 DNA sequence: TGTGCCAGTAGTATCAGGGCTAGCGGCATCCAAGAGACCCAGTACTTC.

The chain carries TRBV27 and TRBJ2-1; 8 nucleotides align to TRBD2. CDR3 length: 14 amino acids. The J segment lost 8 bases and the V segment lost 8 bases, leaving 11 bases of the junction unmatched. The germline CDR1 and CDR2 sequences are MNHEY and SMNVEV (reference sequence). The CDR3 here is CASQGLGGGDEQFF. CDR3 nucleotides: TGTGCCAGCCAGGGACTAGGAGGGGGAGATGAGCAGTTCTTC.

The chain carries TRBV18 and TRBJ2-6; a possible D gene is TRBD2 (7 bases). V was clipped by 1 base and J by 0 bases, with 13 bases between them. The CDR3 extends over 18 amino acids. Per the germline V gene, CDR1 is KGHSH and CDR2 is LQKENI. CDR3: CASSPQRGGISGANVLTF. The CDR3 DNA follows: TGTGCCAGCTCACCACAGAGGGGGGGAATCTCTGGGGCCAACGTCCTGACTTTC.

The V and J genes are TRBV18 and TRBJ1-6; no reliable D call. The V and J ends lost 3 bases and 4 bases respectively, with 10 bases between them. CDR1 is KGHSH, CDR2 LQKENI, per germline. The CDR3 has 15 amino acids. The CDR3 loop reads CASSPKNSYNSPLHF. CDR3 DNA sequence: TGTGCCAGCTCACCGAAGAACAGTTATAATTCACCCCTCCACTTT.

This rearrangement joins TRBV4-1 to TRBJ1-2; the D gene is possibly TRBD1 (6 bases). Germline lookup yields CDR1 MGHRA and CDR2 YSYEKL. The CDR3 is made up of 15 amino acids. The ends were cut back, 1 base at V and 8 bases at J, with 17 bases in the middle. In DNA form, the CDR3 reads TGCGCCAGCAGCCAAGGGGGCACAGGGTTCAGAGGCTACACCTTC. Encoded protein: CASSQGGTGFRGYTF.

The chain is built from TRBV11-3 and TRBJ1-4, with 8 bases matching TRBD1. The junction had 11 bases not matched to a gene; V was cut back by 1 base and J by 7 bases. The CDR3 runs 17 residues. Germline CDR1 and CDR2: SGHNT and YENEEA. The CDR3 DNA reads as TGTGCCAGCAGCTTAGGATACGGACAGGGTGGGAGTGAAAAACTGTTTTTT. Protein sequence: CASSLGYGQGGSEKLFF. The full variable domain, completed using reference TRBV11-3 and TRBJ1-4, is EAGVVQSPRYKIIEKKQPVAFWCNPISGHNTLYWYLQNLGQGPELLIRYENEEAVDDSQLPKDRFSAERLKGVDSTLKIQPAELGDSAVYLCASSLGYGQGGSEKLFFGSGTQLSVL.

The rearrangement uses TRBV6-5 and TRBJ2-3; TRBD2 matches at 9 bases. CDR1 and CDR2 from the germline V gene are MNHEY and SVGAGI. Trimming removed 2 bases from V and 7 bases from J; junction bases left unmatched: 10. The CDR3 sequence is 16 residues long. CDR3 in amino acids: CASSYHSGREGHTQYF. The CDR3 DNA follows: TGTGCCAGCAGTTACCATTCGGGGCGGGAGGGCCATACGCAGTATTTT.

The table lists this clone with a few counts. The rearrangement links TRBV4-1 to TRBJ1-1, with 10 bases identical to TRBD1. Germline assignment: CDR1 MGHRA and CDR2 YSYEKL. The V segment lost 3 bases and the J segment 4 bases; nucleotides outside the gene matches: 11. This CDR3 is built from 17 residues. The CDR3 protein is CASSQAGTGVLGTEAFF. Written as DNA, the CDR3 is TGCGCCAGCAGCCAGGCCGGGACAGGGGTTTTGGGCACTGAAGCTTTCTTT.

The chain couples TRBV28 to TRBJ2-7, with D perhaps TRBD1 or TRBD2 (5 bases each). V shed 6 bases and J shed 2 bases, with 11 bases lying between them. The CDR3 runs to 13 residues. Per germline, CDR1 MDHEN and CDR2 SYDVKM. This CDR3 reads CASSTGAPYEQYV. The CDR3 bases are TGTGCCAGCAGCACCGGGGCACCCTACGAGCAGTACGTC.

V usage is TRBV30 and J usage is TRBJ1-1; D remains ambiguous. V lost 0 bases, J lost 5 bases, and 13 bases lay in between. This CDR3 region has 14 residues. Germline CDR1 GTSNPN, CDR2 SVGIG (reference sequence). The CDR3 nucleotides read TGTGCCTGGAGTGTACGCGGGATGGGAACTGAAGCTTTCTTT. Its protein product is CAWSVRGMGTEAFF.

The chain's CDR3 is CASSLGFSPTDTQYF. The CDR3 region has the DNA TGTGCCAGTAGTTTGGGGTTCAGCCCCACAGATACGCAGTATTTT. The V and J genes are TRBV19 and TRBJ2-3; D unclear. Per germline, CDR1 LNHDA and CDR2 SQIVND (reference sequence). The CDR3 extends over 15 amino acids. With 5 bases removed from V and 2 bases from J, the gap between germline ends came to 14 bases.

CDR3 in amino acids: CASSSGLAGPDTQYF. CDR3 nucleotides: TGTGCCAGCAGCTCGGGACTAGCGGGACCAGATACGCAGTATTTT. V gene TRBV7-9 combines with J gene TRBJ2-3; 13 bases line up with TRBD2. The V and J ends lost 4 bases and 4 bases, in that order; junction bases with no gene match: 2. CDR1 and CDR2 (germline): SEHNR, FQNEAQ (reference sequence). The CDR3 is 15 amino acids.